This T cell receptor (beta chain) was captured in a study of blood T cells in healthy people across ages. The study's findings and limits: Percentage of naive T cells showed a strong correlation with TCR beta diversity. Diversity was higher, and naive CD4+ cells more numerous, in long-lived donors than in aged donors. Researchers judged that diversity estimates from one million T cells fell short of true values.

A sample-barcoded 5' primer and a J-beta primer mix were used in a second PCR of about 7 to 12 cycles. TCRdb called the 5' RACE reads again in MiXCR, with one record for every CDR3 protein. Of some 1.5 million distinct CDR3 sequences in the sample, approximately 43% were seen once. This clonotype appeared a few times. The antigen is not known. The CDR3 contains 14 residues. Trimming pared 5 bases from V and 1 base from J, leaving 11 bases between. Germline CDR1 is LGHDT and CDR2 is YNNKEL (reference sequence). The clonotype comes from a woman aged 18-35 years in good health. The rearrangement joins TRBV3-1 to TRBJ1-1; a weak D match, TRBD1 (5 bases). The sequenced material came from blood. The CDR3 coding sequence is TGTGCCAGCAGCTCATTGGGGGGGAACACTGAAGCTTTCTTT. Protein: CASSSLGGNTEAFF.